This T cell receptor beta chain was sequenced in a study of blood T cell repertoires in COVID-19. The germline gives CDR1 SNHLY, CDR2 FYNNEI. CDR3 length: 16 residues. The germline V and J ends were trimmed by 3 bases and 4 bases, with 19 bases remaining between them. The table came from immunoSEQ multiplex PCR; TCRdb's copy has only in-frame clones and leaves some out. The sample lists approximately 110,000 clones, 84% seen once, with under 7% in the top ten. A few counts support this clone. The clonotype comes from a woman between 50 and 59 years old with acute or convalescent COVID-19. The sample was peripheral blood. J is TRBJ2-7 and V is TRBV2, with D perhaps matching TRBD1 (7 bases). CDR3 nucleotide sequence: TGTGCCAGCAGTGATCCGGAGGGGGCCGCCCGGTACGAGCAGTACTTC. Protein: CASSDPEGAARYEQYF. Variable domain in full (rest from reference TRBV2 and TRBJ2-7): EPEVTQTPSHQVTQMGQEVILRCVPISNHLYFYWYRQILGQKVEFLVSFYNNEISEKSEIFDDQFSVERPDGSNFTLKIRSTKLEDSAMYFCASSDPEGAARYEQYFGPGTRLTVT.